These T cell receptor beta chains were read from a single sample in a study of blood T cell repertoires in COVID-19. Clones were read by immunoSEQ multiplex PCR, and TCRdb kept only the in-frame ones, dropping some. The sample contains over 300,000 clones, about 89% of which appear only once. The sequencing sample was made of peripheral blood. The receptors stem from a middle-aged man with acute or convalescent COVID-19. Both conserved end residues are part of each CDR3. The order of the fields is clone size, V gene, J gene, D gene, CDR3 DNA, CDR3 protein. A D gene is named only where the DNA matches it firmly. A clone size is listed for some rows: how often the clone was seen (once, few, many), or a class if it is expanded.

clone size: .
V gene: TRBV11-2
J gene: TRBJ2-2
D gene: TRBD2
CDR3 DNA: TGTGCCAGCAGCTTTCGTCGGACTAGCGGTAACACCGGGGAGCTGTTTTTT
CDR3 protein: CASSFRRTSGNTGELFF

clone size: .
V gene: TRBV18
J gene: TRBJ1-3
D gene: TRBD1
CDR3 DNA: TGTGCCAGCTCACCAGCCGGGACAGGGCGAAGAAACACCATATATTTT
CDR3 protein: CASSPAGTGRRNTIYF

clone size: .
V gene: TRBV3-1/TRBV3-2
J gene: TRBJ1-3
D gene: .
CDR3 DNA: TGTGCCAGCAGCCTGAACTTCCGGGACACCATATATTTT
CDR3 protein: CASSLNFRDTIYF

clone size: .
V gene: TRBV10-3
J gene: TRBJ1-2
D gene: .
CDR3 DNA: TGTGCCATCAGTAACTCCTGGACAGACGGCTACACCTTC
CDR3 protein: CAISNSWTDGYTF

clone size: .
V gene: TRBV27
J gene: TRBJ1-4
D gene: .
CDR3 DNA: TGTGCCAGCAGTTTCGGGGGAGGAAAACTGTTTTTT
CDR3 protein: CASSFGGGKLFF

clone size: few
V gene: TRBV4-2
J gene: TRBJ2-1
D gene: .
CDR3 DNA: TGTGCCAGCAGCCAGCACTTGGAGACGGGCAATGAGCAGTTCTTC
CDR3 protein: CASSQHLETGNEQFF

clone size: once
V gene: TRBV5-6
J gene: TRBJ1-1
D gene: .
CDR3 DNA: TGTGCCAGCAGCTTGGTCCTCAACAGGGCCACCACTGAAGCTTTCTTT
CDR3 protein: CASSLVLNRATTEAFF

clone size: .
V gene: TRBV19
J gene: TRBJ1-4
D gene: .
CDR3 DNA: TGTGCCAGTAGTGACGCCGCGGCACTAGCTCATGAAAAACTGTTTTTT
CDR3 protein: CASSDAAALAHEKLFF

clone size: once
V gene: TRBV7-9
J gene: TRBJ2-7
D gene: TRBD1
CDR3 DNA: TGTGCCAGCAGCTCCGGAAGGGCGGACAGGGCGAAGCTTATGGAGCAGTACTTC
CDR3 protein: CASSSGRADRAKLMEQYF

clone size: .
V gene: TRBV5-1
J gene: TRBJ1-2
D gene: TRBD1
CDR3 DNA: TGCGCCAGCAGCTTGGGGACAGGGGGCATAGCTAACTATGGCTACACCTTC
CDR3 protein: CASSLGTGGIANYGYTF

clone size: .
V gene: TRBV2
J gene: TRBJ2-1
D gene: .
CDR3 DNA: TGTGCCAGCAGTGGTCCGGGACAAAGCAATGAGCAGTTCTTC
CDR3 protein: CASSGPGQSNEQFF

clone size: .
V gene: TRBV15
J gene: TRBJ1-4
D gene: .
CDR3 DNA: TGTGCCACCAGCCAGGACAGAGGATCTGAAAAACTGTTTTTT
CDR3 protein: CATSQDRGSEKLFF

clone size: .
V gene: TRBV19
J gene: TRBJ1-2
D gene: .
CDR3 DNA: TGTGCCACAAACCTACGCTCGGGAGACGCTGGCTACACCTTC
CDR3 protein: CATNLRSGDAGYTF

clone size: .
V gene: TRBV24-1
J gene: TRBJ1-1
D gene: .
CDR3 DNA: TGTGCCACACGACACCATGAGATTGTAGACACTGAAGCTTTCTTT
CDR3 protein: CATRHHEIVDTEAFF

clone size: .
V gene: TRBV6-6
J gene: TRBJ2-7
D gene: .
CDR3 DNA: TGTGCCAGCAGTTACGAGTCCCAGGGGTGGCACGAGCAGTACTTC
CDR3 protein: CASSYESQGWHEQYF

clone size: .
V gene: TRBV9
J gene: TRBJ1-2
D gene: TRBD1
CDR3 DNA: TGTGCCAGCAGCGTCTCCTCGGACCGGGACAGTGAAGATGGCTATGGCTACACCTTC
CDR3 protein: CASSVSSDRDSEDGYGYTF

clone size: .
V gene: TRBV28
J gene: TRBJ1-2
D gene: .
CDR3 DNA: TGTGCCAGCAGTTTAACAGGGTGGTATGGCTACACCTTC
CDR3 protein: CASSLTGWYGYTF

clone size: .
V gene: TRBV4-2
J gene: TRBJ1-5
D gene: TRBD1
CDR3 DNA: TGTGCCAGCAGCCAAGAGGAGGGGGACAGATATCAGCCCCAGCATTTT
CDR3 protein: CASSQEEGDRYQPQHF

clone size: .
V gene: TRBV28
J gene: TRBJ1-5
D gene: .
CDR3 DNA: TGTGCCAGCAGTTCCCCATCCCGGGGAAGCAATCAGCCCCAGCATTTT
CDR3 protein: CASSSPSRGSNQPQHF

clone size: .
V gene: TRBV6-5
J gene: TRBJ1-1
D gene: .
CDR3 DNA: TGTGCCAGCAGAGTACCGGGAAGCGCTGAAGCTTTCTTT
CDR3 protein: CASRVPGSAEAFF

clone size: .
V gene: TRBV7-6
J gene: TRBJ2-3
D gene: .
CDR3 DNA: TGTGCCAGCAGCCCATTACCTCCAGGGGACACAGATACGCAGTATTTT
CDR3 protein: CASSPLPPGDTDTQYF

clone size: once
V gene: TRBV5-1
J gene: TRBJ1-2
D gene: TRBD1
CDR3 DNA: TGCGCCAGCAGCACAGGGACAGGGAGAAACTATGGCTACACCTTC
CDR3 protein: CASSTGTGRNYGYTF

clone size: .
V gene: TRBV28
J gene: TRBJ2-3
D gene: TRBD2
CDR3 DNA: TGTGCCAGCAGTTTGATACAACTAGCGAGTTCGTCGGATACGCAGTATTTT
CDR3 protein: CASSLIQLASSSDTQYF

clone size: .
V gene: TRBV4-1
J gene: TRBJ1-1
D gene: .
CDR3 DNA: TGCGCCAGCAGCCAAAAGGGGGGAGGGGAAAACACTGAAGCTTTCTTT
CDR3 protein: CASSQKGGGENTEAFF

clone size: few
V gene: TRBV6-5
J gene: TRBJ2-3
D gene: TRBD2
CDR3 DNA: TGTGCCAGCAGGGGACTAGCGGGAGGGCCAGATACGCAGTATTTT
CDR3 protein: CASRGLAGGPDTQYF